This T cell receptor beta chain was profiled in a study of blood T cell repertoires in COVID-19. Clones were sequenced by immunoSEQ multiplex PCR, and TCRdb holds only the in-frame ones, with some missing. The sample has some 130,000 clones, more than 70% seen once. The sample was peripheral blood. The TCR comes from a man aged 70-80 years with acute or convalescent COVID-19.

This CDR3 is CASGTSGGAGEKLFF. CDR3 coding DNA: TGTGCCAGCGGAACTTCGGGGGGGGCTGGAGAAAAACTGTTTTTT. V is TRBV6-5 and J is TRBJ1-4, with D maybe TRBD1 (6 bases). V shed 8 bases and J shed 8 bases, with 21 bases lying between them. Looked up from germline, CDR1 is MNHEY and CDR2 is SVGAGI. The CDR3 has 15 amino acids.